This T cell receptor (beta chain) was captured by sequencing in a study of T cell changes during pregnancy in multiple sclerosis. Trimming took off 6 bases at V and 2 bases at J, with 12 bases between the two ends. CDR3 size: 13 residues. Assay used: immunoSEQ multiplex PCR; TCRdb lists only in-frame clones, some missing. The table records approximately 21,000 clones, about 87% of them present only once. This clone was seen more than once but under ten times. V and J are TRBV5-3 and TRBJ2-7; possibly TRBD1 for D (6 bases). TRBV5-3 is an ORF for which the function is uncertain. This TCR was recovered from a female donor in good health, enrolled as a control in a pregnancy study. The starting material was CD8+ T cells from peripheral blood mononuclear cells, obtained in the third trimester of pregnancy. CDR3 DNA sequence: TGTGCCAGAACGCAGGGGTCGGCCTACGAGCAGTACTTC. Amino acid sequence: CARTQGSAYEQYF.